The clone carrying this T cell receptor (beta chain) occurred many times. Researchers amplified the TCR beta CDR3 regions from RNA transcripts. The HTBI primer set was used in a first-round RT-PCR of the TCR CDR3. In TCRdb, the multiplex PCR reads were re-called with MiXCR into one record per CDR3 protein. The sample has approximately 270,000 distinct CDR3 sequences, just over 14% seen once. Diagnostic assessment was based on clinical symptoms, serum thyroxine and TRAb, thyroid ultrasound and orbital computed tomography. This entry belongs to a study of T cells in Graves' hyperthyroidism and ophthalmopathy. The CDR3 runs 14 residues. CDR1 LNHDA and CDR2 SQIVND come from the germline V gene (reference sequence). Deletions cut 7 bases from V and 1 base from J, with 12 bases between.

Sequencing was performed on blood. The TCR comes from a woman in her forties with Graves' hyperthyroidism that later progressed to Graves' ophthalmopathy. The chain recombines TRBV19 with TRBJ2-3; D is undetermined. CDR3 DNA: TGTGCCAGTAACAGAAGACTTGGCACAGATACGCAGTATTTT. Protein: CASNRRLGTDTQYF.